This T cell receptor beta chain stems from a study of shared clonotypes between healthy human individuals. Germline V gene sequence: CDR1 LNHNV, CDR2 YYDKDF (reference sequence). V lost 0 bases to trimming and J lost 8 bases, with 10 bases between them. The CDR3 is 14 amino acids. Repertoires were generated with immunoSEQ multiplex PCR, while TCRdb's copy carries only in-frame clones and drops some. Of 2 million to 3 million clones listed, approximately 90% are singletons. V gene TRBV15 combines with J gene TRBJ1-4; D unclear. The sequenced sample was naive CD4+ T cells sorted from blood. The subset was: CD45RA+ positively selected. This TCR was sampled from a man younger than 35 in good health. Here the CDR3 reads CATSRDAKAEKLFF. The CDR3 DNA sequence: TGTGCCACCAGCAGAGATGCCAAGGCCGAAAAACTGTTTTTT.